Listed below are T cell receptor beta chains from one sample, sequenced in a study of graft-versus-host responses after intestinal transplantation. TCRdb keeps only in-frame clones here, not all; method: immunoSEQ multiplex PCR. The repertoire holds 90,000 to 120,000 clones, with roughly 87% as singletons. Which antigens these TCRs recognize remains unknown. The material was unstimulated CD4+ T cells sorted from spleen or lymph node cells, obtained before intestinal transplant. These receptors all stem from a human donor who received an intestinal transplant. The CDR3 runs from the conserved cysteine through the conserved F or W. Fields, in order: clone size, CDR3 length, V gene, J gene, D gene, CDR3 protein, CDR3 DNA. D genes are given only for firm matches. Rows may omit the clone size; those that give it use once, few, many or a size class.

clone size: few
CDR3 length: 14
V gene: TRBV5-1
J gene: TRBJ1-3
D gene: NA
CDR3 protein: CASSSGYSGNTIYF
CDR3 DNA: TGCGCCAGCAGCTCGGGATACTCTGGAAACACCATATATTTT

clone size: NA
CDR3 length: 12
V gene: TRBV2
J gene: TRBJ1-1
D gene: NA
CDR3 protein: CARGPTNTEAFF
CDR3 DNA: TGTGCCAGGGGACCGACGAACACTGAAGCTTTCTTT

clone size: NA
CDR3 length: 16
V gene: TRBV19
J gene: TRBJ2-7
D gene: TRBD2
CDR3 protein: CASSRGGLAVTYEQYF
CDR3 DNA: TGTGCCAGTAGTAGGGGAGGGCTAGCGGTGACCTACGAGCAGTACTTC

clone size: once
CDR3 length: 14
V gene: TRBV30
J gene: TRBJ2-2
D gene: NA
CDR3 protein: CAWSPWARPGELFF
CDR3 DNA: TGTGCCTGGAGTCCCTGGGCCCGACCAGGGGAGCTGTTTTTT

clone size: NA
CDR3 length: 14
V gene: TRBV10-3
J gene: TRBJ2-7
D gene: TRBD2
CDR3 protein: CAISEGLAGGEQYF
CDR3 DNA: TGTGCCATCAGTGAGGGACTAGCGGGAGGGGAGCAGTACTTC

clone size: NA
CDR3 length: 15
V gene: TRBV6-5
J gene: TRBJ2-5
D gene: TRBD1
CDR3 protein: CASSPADRGQETQYF
CDR3 DNA: TGTGCCAGCAGCCCCGCGGACAGGGGACAAGAGACCCAGTACTTC

clone size: NA
CDR3 length: 19
V gene: TRBV11-2
J gene: TRBJ2-1
D gene: TRBD2
CDR3 protein: CASSLRGSGGAPSYNEQFF
CDR3 DNA: TGTGCCAGCAGCTTAAGGGGTAGCGGGGGGGCCCCCTCCTACAATGAGCAGTTCTTC

clone size: NA
CDR3 length: 15
V gene: TRBV9
J gene: TRBJ2-5
D gene: NA
CDR3 protein: CASSVAEGPRETQYF
CDR3 DNA: TGTGCCAGCAGCGTAGCGGAGGGCCCGAGGGAGACCCAGTACTTC

clone size: once
CDR3 length: 17
V gene: TRBV11-2
J gene: TRBJ2-2
D gene: TRBD2
CDR3 protein: CASSLMGLAGGFGELFF
CDR3 DNA: TGTGCCAGCAGCTTAATGGGACTAGCGGGGGGTTTCGGGGAGCTGTTTTTT

clone size: NA
CDR3 length: 16
V gene: TRBV7-9
J gene: TRBJ2-5
D gene: TRBD2
CDR3 protein: CASSSLTRGGQETQYF
CDR3 DNA: TGTGCCAGCAGCTCATTAACGCGGGGGGGCCAAGAGACCCAGTACTTC

clone size: NA
CDR3 length: 16
V gene: TRBV9
J gene: TRBJ2-1
D gene: NA
CDR3 protein: CASSPEADPGLDEQFF
CDR3 DNA: TGTGCCAGCAGCCCGGAAGCGGACCCGGGACTTGATGAGCAGTTCTTC

clone size: NA
CDR3 length: 13
V gene: TRBV7-3
J gene: TRBJ2-7
D gene: TRBD1
CDR3 protein: CASSLDRENEQYF
CDR3 DNA: TGTGCCAGCAGCCTAGACAGGGAAAACGAGCAGTACTTC

clone size: NA
CDR3 length: 18
V gene: TRBV21-1
J gene: TRBJ1-3
D gene: NA
CDR3 protein: CASSKSPSDGHSGNTIYF
CDR3 DNA: TGTGCCAGCAGCAAATCACCCTCGGACGGTCACTCTGGAAACACCATATATTTT

clone size: once
CDR3 length: 15
V gene: TRBV7-9
J gene: TRBJ2-3
D gene: TRBD2
CDR3 protein: CASSVSGGTTDTQYF
CDR3 DNA: TGTGCCAGCAGCGTCTCGGGGGGGACCACAGATACGCAGTATTTT

clone size: NA
CDR3 length: 15
V gene: TRBV29-1
J gene: TRBJ2-3
D gene: TRBD2
CDR3 protein: CSVGSGSVFTDTQYF
CDR3 DNA: TGCAGCGTCGGAAGCGGGAGCGTCTTCACAGATACGCAGTATTTT

clone size: NA
CDR3 length: 16
V gene: TRBV18
J gene: TRBJ2-2
D gene: NA
CDR3 protein: CASSIGFGANTGELFF
CDR3 DNA: TGTGCCAGCTCGATTGGTTTCGGCGCGAACACCGGGGAGCTGTTTTTT

clone size: NA
CDR3 length: 13
V gene: TRBV10-2
J gene: TRBJ2-1
D gene: NA
CDR3 protein: CASKGGVNNEQFF
CDR3 DNA: TGCGCCAGCAAGGGCGGGGTAAACAATGAGCAGTTCTTC

clone size: NA
CDR3 length: 13
V gene: TRBV7-6
J gene: TRBJ1-2
D gene: NA
CDR3 protein: CASSAGGLHGYTF
CDR3 DNA: TGTGCCAGCAGCGCGGGGGGACTTCATGGCTACACCTTC

clone size: NA
CDR3 length: 13
V gene: TRBV6-5
J gene: TRBJ2-1
D gene: NA
CDR3 protein: CASSYSSGNEQFF
CDR3 DNA: TGTGCCAGCAGTTACTCGAGCGGCAATGAGCAGTTCTTC

clone size: NA
CDR3 length: 11
V gene: TRBV11-2
J gene: TRBJ2-5
D gene: NA
CDR3 protein: CASSSQETQYF
CDR3 DNA: TGTGCCAGCAGCTCCCAAGAGACCCAGTACTTC

clone size: once
CDR3 length: 18
V gene: TRBV30
J gene: TRBJ2-3
D gene: TRBD2
CDR3 protein: CAWSVRVRTSYRTDTQYF
CDR3 DNA: TGTGCCTGGAGTGTAAGGGTTCGGACTAGCTACCGCACAGATACGCAGTATTTT

clone size: NA
CDR3 length: 14
V gene: TRBV9
J gene: TRBJ1-1
D gene: NA
CDR3 protein: CASSVGWRSTEAFF
CDR3 DNA: TGTGCCAGCAGCGTAGGGTGGAGATCCACTGAAGCTTTCTTT

clone size: NA
CDR3 length: 18
V gene: TRBV18
J gene: TRBJ1-6
D gene: NA
CDR3 protein: CASSPPNRETSYNSPLHF
CDR3 DNA: TGTGCCAGCTCACCCCCCAACAGGGAGACCTCCTATAATTCACCCCTCCACTTT

clone size: NA
CDR3 length: 15
V gene: TRBV9
J gene: TRBJ2-7
D gene: NA
CDR3 protein: CASSPGQPWGYEQYF
CDR3 DNA: TGTGCCAGCAGTCCCGGACAGCCCTGGGGTTACGAGCAGTACTTC

clone size: NA
CDR3 length: 15
V gene: TRBV6-6
J gene: TRBJ2-7
D gene: TRBD1
CDR3 protein: CASMFGQGSSYEQYF
CDR3 DNA: TGTGCCAGCATGTTTGGACAGGGTTCATCCTACGAGCAGTACTTC

clone size: NA
CDR3 length: 13
V gene: TRBV5-1
J gene: TRBJ2-5
D gene: NA
CDR3 protein: CASSLVPKETQYF
CDR3 DNA: TGCGCCAGCAGCTTGGTACCGAAAGAGACCCAGTACTTC

clone size: once
CDR3 length: 15
V gene: TRBV5-1
J gene: TRBJ2-4
D gene: TRBD1
CDR3 protein: CASSPYDRDENIQYF
CDR3 DNA: TGCGCCAGCAGCCCTTACGACAGGGACGAAAACATTCAGTACTTC

clone size: NA
CDR3 length: 16
V gene: TRBV5-4
J gene: TRBJ2-1
D gene: NA
CDR3 protein: CASSSGRGNSYNEQFF
CDR3 DNA: TGTGCCAGCAGCTCTGGGCGGGGTAACTCCTACAATGAGCAGTTCTTC

clone size: NA
CDR3 length: 15
V gene: TRBV11-2
J gene: TRBJ1-6
D gene: NA
CDR3 protein: CASSTLGRDNSPLHF
CDR3 DNA: TGTGCCAGCAGCACGCTGGGCAGGGATAATTCACCCCTCCACTTT

clone size: NA
CDR3 length: 15
V gene: TRBV6-1
J gene: TRBJ2-7
D gene: NA
CDR3 protein: CASSQVSGRSYEQYF
CDR3 DNA: TGTGCCAGCAGCCAAGTTTCCGGGCGCTCCTACGAGCAGTACTTC

clone size: NA
CDR3 length: 17
V gene: TRBV28
J gene: TRBJ2-5
D gene: NA
CDR3 protein: CASSSPWHREGGETQYF
CDR3 DNA: TGTGCCAGCAGTTCCCCGTGGCACAGGGAGGGTGGAGAGACCCAGTACTTC

clone size: NA
CDR3 length: 15
V gene: TRBV5-5
J gene: TRBJ2-5
D gene: TRBD2
CDR3 protein: CASSSLAGGPETQYF
CDR3 DNA: TGTGCCAGCAGCAGTTTAGCGGGAGGGCCAGAGACCCAGTACTTC

clone size: NA
CDR3 length: 14
V gene: TRBV4-1
J gene: TRBJ2-2
D gene: NA
CDR3 protein: CASSQAGSTGELFF
CDR3 DNA: TGCGCCAGCAGCCAAGCGGGTAGCACCGGGGAGCTGTTTTTT

clone size: NA
CDR3 length: 13
V gene: TRBV18
J gene: TRBJ2-2
D gene: NA
CDR3 protein: CASSPRNTGELFF
CDR3 DNA: TGTGCCAGCTCACCGCGGAACACCGGGGAGCTGTTTTTT

clone size: NA
CDR3 length: 14
V gene: TRBV7-9
J gene: TRBJ2-3
D gene: TRBD1
CDR3 protein: CASSPGTGVETQYF
CDR3 DNA: TGTGCCAGCAGCCCCGGGACAGGGGTTGAGACGCAGTATTTT

clone size: NA
CDR3 length: 16
V gene: TRBV10-1
J gene: TRBJ2-1
D gene: TRBD2
CDR3 protein: CASSYRSGSLNNEQFF
CDR3 DNA: TGCGCCAGCAGTTATCGTAGCGGGAGCCTAAACAATGAGCAGTTCTTC

clone size: NA
CDR3 length: 19
V gene: TRBV18
J gene: TRBJ2-5
D gene: NA
CDR3 protein: CASSPPVNTALEEWKTQYF
CDR3 DNA: TGTGCCAGCTCACCACCGGTAAACACGGCCCTCGAGGAATGGAAGACCCAGTACTTC

clone size: NA
CDR3 length: 15
V gene: TRBV19
J gene: TRBJ1-2
D gene: NA
CDR3 protein: CASSIGIRENYGYTF
CDR3 DNA: TGTGCCAGTAGTATAGGAATCCGGGAGAACTATGGCTACACCTTC

clone size: NA
CDR3 length: 15
V gene: TRBV5-1
J gene: TRBJ2-1
D gene: NA
CDR3 protein: CASSLAAGSYNEQFF
CDR3 DNA: TGCGCCAGCAGCTTGGCGGCCGGCTCCTACAATGAGCAGTTCTTC

clone size: few
CDR3 length: 15
V gene: TRBV6-6
J gene: TRBJ2-7
D gene: TRBD2
CDR3 protein: CASSPGTSGRDEQYF
CDR3 DNA: TGTGCCAGCAGCCCCGGGACTAGCGGGAGGGACGAGCAGTACTTC

clone size: once
CDR3 length: 13
V gene: TRBV28
J gene: TRBJ2-5
D gene: TRBD2
CDR3 protein: CASSLAGGETQYF
CDR3 DNA: TGTGCCAGCAGTTTAGCGGGAGGTGAGACCCAGTACTTC

clone size: NA
CDR3 length: 15
V gene: TRBV7-7
J gene: TRBJ2-7
D gene: TRBD2
CDR3 protein: CASSLGLAGVNEQYF
CDR3 DNA: TGTGCCAGCAGCTTAGGACTAGCGGGAGTCAACGAGCAGTACTTC

clone size: NA
CDR3 length: 14
V gene: TRBV27
J gene: TRBJ1-6
D gene: NA
CDR3 protein: CASSLFTGDSPLHF
CDR3 DNA: TGTGCCAGCAGTTTATTCACTGGGGATTCACCCCTCCACTTT

clone size: NA
CDR3 length: 16
V gene: TRBV7-6
J gene: TRBJ2-5
D gene: NA
CDR3 protein: CASSLGLMRVQETQYF
CDR3 DNA: TGTGCCAGCAGCTTAGGGTTAATGAGAGTACAAGAGACCCAGTACTTC

clone size: NA
CDR3 length: 16
V gene: TRBV5-1
J gene: TRBJ1-3
D gene: NA
CDR3 protein: CASSSRGKDSGNTIYF
CDR3 DNA: TGCGCCAGCTCTTCCCGGGGGAAAGACTCTGGAAACACCATATATTTT

clone size: NA
CDR3 length: 12
V gene: TRBV21-1
J gene: TRBJ1-5
D gene: NA
CDR3 protein: CASSILGQPQHF
CDR3 DNA: TGTGCCAGCAGCATCTTGGGTCAGCCCCAGCATTTT

clone size: NA
CDR3 length: 14
V gene: TRBV29-1
J gene: TRBJ2-1
D gene: NA
CDR3 protein: CSVVSGTPDNEQFF
CDR3 DNA: TGCAGCGTTGTATCCGGGACGCCAGACAATGAGCAGTTCTTC

clone size: NA
CDR3 length: 15
V gene: TRBV7-6
J gene: TRBJ2-5
D gene: TRBD2
CDR3 protein: CASSLGTSVGETQYF
CDR3 DNA: TGTGCCAGCAGCTTAGGGACTAGCGTTGGGGAGACCCAGTACTTC

clone size: NA
CDR3 length: 14
V gene: TRBV19
J gene: TRBJ2-1
D gene: NA
CDR3 protein: CASSGTNPYNEQFF
CDR3 DNA: TGTGCCAGTTCCGGGACAAACCCCTACAATGAGCAGTTCTTC

clone size: NA
CDR3 length: 15
V gene: TRBV6-6
J gene: TRBJ1-5
D gene: TRBD1
CDR3 protein: CASSPGTGSNQPQHF
CDR3 DNA: TGTGCCAGCAGCCCCGGGACAGGGTCCAATCAGCCCCAGCATTTT

clone size: NA
CDR3 length: 17
V gene: TRBV28
J gene: TRBJ1-5
D gene: TRBD1
CDR3 protein: CASSLSGPGTGGFPQHF
CDR3 DNA: TGTGCCAGCAGTTTATCTGGCCCTGGGACAGGGGGCTTCCCCCAGCATTTT

clone size: NA
CDR3 length: 16
V gene: TRBV19
J gene: TRBJ1-1
D gene: NA
CDR3 protein: CASSMRWAGANTEAFF
CDR3 DNA: TGTGCCAGTAGTATGAGGTGGGCAGGGGCGAACACTGAAGCTTTCTTT

clone size: NA
CDR3 length: 15
V gene: TRBV6-6
J gene: TRBJ1-2
D gene: NA
CDR3 protein: CASSYSTVLLYGYTF
CDR3 DNA: TGTGCCAGCAGTTACTCGACAGTCCTCCTCTATGGCTACACCTTC

clone size: NA
CDR3 length: 14
V gene: TRBV4-1
J gene: TRBJ2-1
D gene: NA
CDR3 protein: CASRPQRLDNEQFF
CDR3 DNA: TGCGCCAGCAGACCCCAGCGGCTTGACAATGAGCAGTTCTTC

clone size: once
CDR3 length: 17
V gene: TRBV5-1
J gene: TRBJ2-1
D gene: TRBD2
CDR3 protein: CASSPILAENPYNEQFF
CDR3 DNA: TGCGCCAGCAGCCCGATACTAGCGGAGAACCCCTACAATGAGCAGTTCTTC

clone size: NA
CDR3 length: 14
V gene: TRBV2
J gene: TRBJ2-3
D gene: NA
CDR3 protein: CASSPGQPTDTQYF
CDR3 DNA: TGTGCCAGCAGCCCCGGGCAACCCACAGATACGCAGTATTTT

clone size: NA
CDR3 length: 13
V gene: TRBV25-1
J gene: TRBJ2-2
D gene: NA
CDR3 protein: CELGGLSTGELFF
CDR3 DNA: TGTGAACTTGGGGGACTCTCCACCGGGGAGCTGTTTTTT